This TCR beta chain was sequenced in a study of T cells in Graves' hyperthyroidism and ophthalmopathy. V gave up 0 bases and J gave up 4 bases, with 12 bases separating them. This CDR3 comprises 15 residues. Regarding the study as a whole: Ophthalmopathy was predicted by the model a median of about 6.5 months ahead of onset. Patients with ophthalmopathy were separated from those with stable hyperthyroidism by a 13 V-J model.

Amplified TCR beta CDR3 regions derived from RNA transcripts. The study used the HTBI primer set for a first-round RT-PCR of the TCR CDR3. TCRdb reprocessed the multiplex PCR reads via MiXCR and lists one record per CDR3 protein. The sample has a few hundred thousand distinct CDR3 sequences; approximately 48% are singletons. Details on this clonotype: What it binds is not known. It may be a read error: a sequence one base away is much more abundant.

Diagnosing involved the use of clinical symptoms, serum thyroxine and TRAb, thyroid ultrasound and orbital computed tomography. Specimen: peripheral blood or thyroid tissue (not recorded which). V usage is TRBV12-3 or TRBV12-4 and J usage is TRBJ1-2, with a weak D call TRBD1 (5 bases). This TCR was sampled from an adult woman with Graves' disease, either hyperthyroidism or ophthalmopathy (not recorded which). In DNA, the CDR3 is TGTGCCAGCAGTTTAGCATTGGGGACCGCCTATGGCTACACCTTC. Its protein product is CASSLALGTAYGYTF.